Sequencing of this T cell receptor beta chain was carried out in a study of cytomegalovirus exposure and HLA in healthy donors. Study-level results: Rare sequences made up most TCRs, while some public TCRs were found in many donors. Apparent HLA restriction characterized most CMV-associated TCR beta chains in a later analysis. The productive fraction for most TCR beta V segments was about 87% or about 30% in an earlier analysis.

Notes on this clone: The antigen remains undetermined.

The PCR used 60 Vbeta and 13 Jbeta primers. Method: immunoSEQ multiplex PCR; TCRdb's copy keeps in-frame clones and lacks some. This table has approximately 170,000 clones, around 68% appearing once. V was shortened by 1 base and J by 7 bases, with 11 bases between the two germline ends. From germline, CDR1 is SGHRS and CDR2 YFSETQ. The CDR3 totals 13 residues. The chain uses TRBV5-1 and TRBJ1-2; perhaps TRBD1 as D (6 bases). The receptor was isolated from a man aged 50 to 60 in good health and CMV-seronegative. The specimen sequenced was PBMCs. The CDR3 spells CASSLTGRGGYTF. The CDR3 region has the DNA TGCGCCAGCAGCTTGACAGGCAGGGGTGGCTACACCTTC.